This TCR beta chain emerged from a study of T cell responses to AZD1222 COVID-19 vaccine. Trimming removed 3 bases at V and 5 bases at J, with 11 bases between. This CDR3 is built from 14 residues. Germline V gene lookup returns CDR1 SNHLY and CDR2 FYNNEI. A note on this clone: Its target is unknown.

Data came from immunoSEQ multiplex PCR; TCRdb stores just in-frame clones and leaves some out. This sample carries 75,000 to 80,000 clones, 90% of them seen once, and the ten largest clones take 1.3% to 1.5%. Study observations and caveats: Spike-wide vaccine-associated CD4 TCRs dominated at 160-218 and 743-854.

The rearrangement links TRBV2 to TRBJ1-5, with D maybe TRBD1 (6 bases). The input for sequencing was peripheral blood, taken 28 days after the second AZD1222 dose. This TCR was recovered from an adult who received the AZD1222 COVID-19 vaccine. CDR3 nucleotides: TGTGCCAGCAGTGACATCACAGGGCATCAGCCCCAGCATTTT. It codes for CASSDITGHQPQHF.